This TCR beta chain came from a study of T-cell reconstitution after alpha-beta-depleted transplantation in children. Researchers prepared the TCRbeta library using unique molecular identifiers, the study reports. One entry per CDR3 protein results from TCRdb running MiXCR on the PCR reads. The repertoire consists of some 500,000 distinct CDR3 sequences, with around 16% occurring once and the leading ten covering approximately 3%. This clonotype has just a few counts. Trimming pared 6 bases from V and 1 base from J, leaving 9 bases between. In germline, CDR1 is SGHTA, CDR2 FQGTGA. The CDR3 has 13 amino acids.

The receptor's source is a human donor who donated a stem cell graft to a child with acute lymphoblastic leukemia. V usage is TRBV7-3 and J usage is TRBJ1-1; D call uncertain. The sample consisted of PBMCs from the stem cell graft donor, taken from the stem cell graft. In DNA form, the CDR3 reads TGTGCCAGCAGGGTATGGGAGAACACTGAAGCTTTCTTT. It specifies CASRVWENTEAFF.